The 27 T cell receptor beta chains in this list originate from one sample, sequenced in a study of shared clonotypes between healthy human individuals. The repertoire was sequenced with immunoSEQ multiplex PCR; TCRdb's copy has only in-frame clones and lacks some. This table holds 650,000 to 800,000 clones, about 90% found once. It was CD45RO-negative cells, positively selected for CCR7, that made up naive CD8 cells, with terminally differentiated effector memory CD45RA+ cells excluded. The material sequenced was naive CD8+ T cells sorted from blood. These receptors were obtained from a man aged 30 to 39 in good health.

The chain couples TRBV27 to TRBJ2-1; D unresolved. Trimming removed 0 bases from V and 2 bases from J, with 11 bases in between. Germline CDR1 and CDR2: MNHEY and SMNVEV (reference sequence). This CDR3 has 16 amino acids. This chain's CDR3 is CASSLSSGLTYNEQFF. The CDR3 coding sequence is TGTGCCAGCAGTTTATCGTCCGGGTTGACCTACAATGAGCAGTTCTTC.

The V call is TRBV6-5, the J call TRBJ2-7; D not certain. The CDR3 consists of 11 residues. Germline V gene lookup returns CDR1 MNHEY and CDR2 SVGAGI. V shed 5 bases and J shed 3 bases, with 5 bases lying between them. The chain's CDR3 is CASSLNYEQYF. As DNA, the CDR3 is TGTGCCAGCAGTCTTAACTACGAGCAGTACTTC.

J is TRBJ2-7 and V is TRBV10-3; D could derive from TRBD1 or TRBD2 (5 bases each). Per germline, CDR1 ENHRY and CDR2 SYGVKD. The CDR3 is 16 amino acids. Trimming removed 3 bases at V and 0 bases at J, with 15 bases between. The CDR3 bases are TGTGCCATCAGTGAACCCGAGGGGAGAGACTCCTACGAGCAGTACTTC. The encoded protein is CAISEPEGRDSYEQYF.

In its sample, this clone was seen once. This chain joins TRBV28 and TRBJ2-1; TRBD2 matches 10 bases. Trimming removed 6 bases from V and 4 bases from J; junction bases left unmatched: 6. In germline, CDR1 is MDHEN, CDR2 SYDVKM. The CDR3 length is 15 residues. The DNA of the CDR3 is TGTGCCAGCAGATCAGGGACTAGCGCGTACAATGAGCAGTTCTTC. Translated: CASRSGTSAYNEQFF.

This clone was recorded only once. For the CDR3, the DNA is TGTGCCAGCAGTTACCAGCGGGAGGGGGCCGATACGCAGTATTTT. Translating it yields CASSYQREGADTQYF. V usage is TRBV6-6 and J usage is TRBJ2-3, with 10 bases matching TRBD2. This CDR3 region has 15 residues. The V gene's germline CDR1 is MNHNY and CDR2 SVGAGI (reference sequence). V shed 2 bases and J 6 bases; nucleotides not matched to a gene: 5.

CDR3 nucleotides: TGTGCCAGCAGCCGACCAAATTACAATGAGCAGTTCTTC. Protein product: CASSRPNYNEQFF. This chain links TRBV7-9 with TRBJ2-1; D unclear. CDR3 length equals 13 residues. V lost 5 bases and J 4 bases, leaving 9 bases between the germline ends. Germline V CDR1 and CDR2: SEHNR, FQNEAQ (reference sequence).

V and J are TRBV15 and TRBJ2-2; D gene ambiguous. Germline lookup yields CDR1 LNHNV and CDR2 YYDKDF (reference sequence). V shed 1 base and J shed 5 bases, with 8 bases lying between them. The CDR3 is 14 residues long. CDR3: CATSRVTQTGELFF. CDR3 bases: TGTGCCACCAGCAGAGTCACACAGACCGGGGAGCTGTTTTTT.

The rearrangement links TRBV29-1 to TRBJ2-7; TRBD2 matches at 7 bases. The ends lost 4 bases at V and 3 bases at J; junction bases unmatched: 9. The CDR3 runs 14 residues. CDR1 SQVTM and CDR2 ANQGSEA come from the germline V gene. The CDR3 is CSVAAGTTDYEQYF. The CDR3 DNA is TGCAGCGTTGCGGCCGGGACTACAGACTACGAGCAGTACTTC.

Written as DNA, the CDR3 is TGTGCCGCGCGGGCACTAGCGGGAAGGAATGAGCAGTTCTTC. As protein: CAARALAGRNEQFF. This chain joins TRBV7-9 and TRBJ2-1, with 10 bases matching TRBD2. There are 14 residues in the CDR3. In germline, CDR1 is SEHNR, CDR2 FQNEAQ (reference sequence). Trimming took 11 bases from V and 7 from J; bases not matched to a gene: 11.

For the CDR3, the DNA is TGTGCCAGCAGCTTGGTGCGGGAGAGCTCCTACAATGAGCAGTTCTTC. Translation gives CASSLVRESSYNEQFF. V and J are TRBV5-8 and TRBJ2-1; 7 bases match TRBD2. CDR3 length: 16 residues. Per the germline V gene, CDR1 is SGHTS and CDR2 is YDEGEE. The V segment lost 0 bases and the J segment 0 bases; nucleotides outside the gene matches: 3.

With respect to this clone: Different DNA sequences within this sample yield the same CDR3. The CDR3 loop is CASSFSNEQYF. As DNA, the CDR3 is TGTGCCAGCAGCTTTTCAAACGAGCAGTACTTC. The V gene is TRBV7-9, the J gene TRBJ2-7; D not resolved. This CDR3 region has 11 residues. Germline V gene sequence: CDR1 SEHNR, CDR2 FQNEAQ (reference sequence). Deletions cut 3 bases from V and 5 bases from J, with 5 bases between. The full variable domain, in which reference TRBV7-9 and TRBJ2-7 provide the parts outside the CDR3, is DTGVSQNPRHKITKRGQNVTFRCDPISEHNRLYWYRQTLGQGPEFLTYFQNEAQLEKSRLLSDRFSAERPKGSFSTLEIQRTEQGDSAMYLCASSFSNEQYFGPGTRLTVT.

The genes are TRBV6-5 and TRBJ1-3; 7 bases are shared with TRBD1. The CDR3 is 15 amino acids. Germline V gives CDR1 MNHEY, CDR2 SVGAGI. Trimming removed 5 bases from V and 0 bases from J; junction bases left unmatched: 4. Here the CDR3 reads CASSRRTGSGNTIYF. The CDR3 nucleotides are TGTGCCAGCAGTCGACGGACAGGCTCTGGAAACACCATATATTTT.

This chain joins TRBV5-4 and TRBJ1-2, with 12 nucleotides matching TRBD1. Per the germline V gene, CDR1 is SGHNT and CDR2 is YYREEE (reference sequence). V gave up 4 bases and J gave up 5 bases; unmatched junction bases: 9. This CDR3 contains 16 residues. As DNA, the CDR3 is TGTGCCAGCAGCCAGTCCGGGACAGGGGGCTATTATGGCTACACCTTC. Its protein is CASSQSGTGGYYGYTF.

This chain connects TRBV2 to TRBJ1-1; TRBD1 aligns across 9 bases. The junction had 5 bases not matched to a gene; V was cut back by 4 bases and J by 5 bases. This CDR3 comprises 14 residues. The germline CDR1 and CDR2 sequences are SNHLY and FYNNEI. CDR3 region: CASSVTGGETEAFF. The DNA of the CDR3 is TGTGCCAGCAGTGTGACAGGGGGAGAAACTGAAGCTTTCTTT. Variable domain in full (rest from reference TRBV2 and TRBJ1-1): EPEVTQTPSHQVTQMGQEVILRCVPISNHLYFYWYRQILGQKVEFLVSFYNNEISEKSEIFDDQFSVERPDGSNFTLKIRSTKLEDSAMYFCASSVTGGETEAFFGQGTRLTVV.

This chain joins TRBV11-2 and TRBJ2-6, with unresolved D. Germline-derived CDR1 and CDR2 are SGHAT and FQNNGV. V was trimmed by 2 bases and J by 2 bases, leaving 7 bases between them. This CDR3 region has 15 residues. The CDR3 region is CASSLSLAGANVLTF. The CDR3 DNA sequence: TGTGCCAGCAGCTTAAGTCTGGCTGGGGCCAACGTCCTGACTTTC.

This clone was found a few times. The chain joins TRBV5-4 to TRBJ2-2; the match to TRBD1 covers 9 bases. The CDR3 is made up of 14 amino acids. Unmatched junction bases numbered 3, after V lost 3 bases and J lost 6 bases. The germline V gene encodes CDR1 SGHNT and CDR2 YYREEE (reference sequence). The CDR3 DNA sequence: TGTGCCAGCAGCTCTACAGGGGGCTCCGGGGAGCTGTTTTTT. This encodes CASSSTGGSGELFF. The full variable domain, rest sourced from reference TRBV5-4 and TRBJ2-2, is ETGVTQSPTHLIKTRGQQVTLRCSSQSGHNTVSWYQQALGQGPQFIFQYYREEENGRGNFPPRFSGLQFPNYSSELNVNALELDDSALYLCASSSTGGSGELFFGEGSRLTVL.

V usage is TRBV12-5 and J usage is TRBJ2-7; D unresolved. Trimming took 7 bases from V and 2 from J, leaving 3 bases between them. The CDR3 totals 10 residues. Germline V CDR1 and CDR2: LGHNT, FRNRAP. The CDR3 DNA sequence: TGTGCTAGTGAACCCTACGAGCAGTACTTC. This gives the protein CASEPYEQYF.

The chain couples TRBV27 to TRBJ2-1, with TRBD2 matching 15 bases. This CDR3 region has 15 residues. V was pared by 7 bases and J by 10 bases, with 8 bases of the junction left unmatched. The germline CDR1 and CDR2 sequences are MNHEY and SMNVEV (reference sequence). Here the CDR3 reads CASTGIGLAGGEQFF. The CDR3 DNA follows: TGTGCCAGCACCGGAATAGGACTAGCGGGAGGGGAGCAGTTCTTC.

The chain joins TRBV27 to TRBJ1-1; 9 bases match TRBD1. V shed 0 bases, J shed 3 bases, and the junction held 8 bases outside the gene matches. The germline V gene encodes CDR1 MNHEY and CDR2 SMNVEV (reference sequence). This CDR3 has 17 residues. The CDR3: CASSLSSGTGYHTEAFF. The CDR3, as DNA: TGTGCCAGCAGTTTATCTTCCGGGACAGGGTACCACACTGAAGCTTTCTTT.

This chain uses TRBV5-1 with TRBJ2-1; D unclear. This CDR3 has 15 residues. Germline loops: CDR1 SGHRS, CDR2 YFSETQ. V dropped 4 bases and J dropped 0 bases, with 11 bases sitting between them. The CDR3 loop is CASSMDGSSYNEQFF. The CDR3 region has the DNA TGCGCCAGCAGCATGGACGGCAGCTCCTACAATGAGCAGTTCTTC.

The V gene is TRBV27, the J gene TRBJ2-1, with 10 bases that match TRBD2. J lost 6 bases, V lost 6 bases, and 20 bases had no gene match. Germline V gene data show CDR1 as MNHEY and CDR2 as SMNVEV (reference sequence). The CDR3 runs 19 residues. The CDR3 spells CASRSMLAGDHPALNEQFF. The CDR3 region has the DNA TGTGCCAGCAGGTCCATGCTAGCGGGAGACCATCCGGCTCTCAATGAGCAGTTCTTC.

The chain employs TRBV28 and TRBJ2-7, with D possibly matching TRBD2 (6 bases). The length of the CDR3 is 15 residues. Trimming removed 6 bases from V and 3 bases from J, with 18 bases in between. Germline lookup yields CDR1 MDHEN and CDR2 SYDVKM. CDR3 nucleotides: TGTGCCAGCAGACCCTTGGGGGGAGTGGGCTACGAGCAGTACTTC. Protein sequence: CASRPLGGVGYEQYF.

V is TRBV25-1 and J is TRBJ2-1; tentative D call: TRBD1 (5 bases). V dropped 0 bases and J dropped 5 bases, with 14 bases sitting between them. The CDR3 is 16 residues long. Germline CDR1 and CDR2: MGHDK and SYGVNS. The CDR3 region has the DNA TGTGCCAGCAGTGAATACAGGGCGTCGCCCAACAATGAGCAGTTCTTC. Its protein product is CASSEYRASPNNEQFF.

This clone was observed a single time. The chain is built from TRBV5-6 and TRBJ2-3; maybe TRBD2 (6 bases). This CDR3 has 17 amino acids. With 4 bases removed from V and 0 bases from J, the gap between germline ends came to 18 bases. Looked up from germline, CDR1 is SGHDT and CDR2 is YYEEEE. CDR3 in DNA: TGTGCCAGCAGCACCCTGGCGGGGACTTCTAGCACAGATACGCAGTATTTT. Its protein product is CASSTLAGTSSTDTQYF.

Only a few counts were recorded for this clone. The sample contains more than one DNA sequence encoding this CDR3. V gene TRBV27 combines with J gene TRBJ1-4; D might be TRBD1 (6 bases). The CDR3 covers 14 residues. CDR1 and CDR2 (germline): MNHEY, SMNVEV (reference sequence). Trimming removed 1 base at V and 6 bases at J, with 9 bases between. CDR3 loop: CASSLLGGDEKLFF. The CDR3 DNA reads as TGTGCCAGCAGTTTATTAGGGGGAGATGAAAAACTGTTTTTT.

The V call is TRBV7-9, the J call TRBJ2-1; 7 nucleotides align to TRBD1. The CDR3 length is 17 residues. The V gene end was trimmed by 5 bases and the J gene end by 2 bases; junction bases not matched to a gene: 12. CDR1 and CDR2 (germline): SEHNR, FQNEAQ (reference sequence). CDR3 amino acids: CASSVPAQGPTYNEQFF. CDR3 sequence (DNA): TGTGCCAGCAGCGTCCCGGCACAGGGGCCTACCTACAATGAGCAGTTCTTC.

This chain joins TRBV18 and TRBJ1-1, with D perhaps TRBD1 (5 bases). There are 15 residues in the CDR3. Trimming stripped 3 bases from V and 1 base from J, with 12 bases between. The germline gives CDR1 KGHSH, CDR2 LQKENI. This CDR3 reads CASSPSTGRNTEAFF. CDR3 nucleotides: TGTGCCAGCTCACCTTCAACAGGAAGGAACACTGAAGCTTTCTTT.